This T cell receptor (beta chain) was sequenced during a study of Ad26.COV2.S vaccination and SARS-CoV-2 variants. Background on the study: By the intramuscular route, Ad26.COV2.S was given once, or twice 56 days apart.

Points on this clone: Its antigen is unidentified.

There are 14 residues in the CDR3. The V end lost 2 bases, the J end lost 4 bases, and 8 bases lay between the germline ends. CDR1 is KGHSH and CDR2 is LQKENI in the germline V gene. Sequenced by immunoSEQ multiplex PCR; TCRdb stores in-frame clones only, minus some. Here the sample spans over 400,000 clones, 90% being singletons. Documented treatment: roughly 19 received Ad26.COV2.S at low or high dose, single or two shots; 5 received placebo; per-sample allocation not given. Day 63 after the first vaccine or placebo injection was the time point for sampling. An Ad26 vector was used to express Wuhan-strain SARS-CoV-2 spike as the vaccine. Regarding the study as a whole: Quantification of TCR breadth and depth may have yielded underestimates of total T cell responses.

This rearrangement joins TRBV18 to TRBJ1-4; a weak D match, TRBD1 (5 bases). The starting material was peripheral blood, obtained in a trial of Ad26.COV2.S vaccine versus placebo. This sequence was found in a person aged 18-60 years who received the Ad26.COV2.S COVID-19 vaccine or a placebo. CDR3 bases: TGTGCCAGCTCACCATGGGACGGTAATGAAAAACTGTTTTTT. Protein: CASSPWDGNEKLFF.